This is a list of T cell receptor beta chains from one sample in a study of blood T cells in healthy people across ages. TCRdb itself ran the 5' RACE reads through MiXCR, one entry per CDR3 protein. The table records some 790,000 distinct CDR3 sequences, around 30% of them present only once. Sequenced material: blood. These receptors were obtained from a woman of 80 years or more in good health. CDR3s include the opening cysteine and the closing phenylalanine or tryptophan. The order of the fields is clone size, V gene, J gene, D gene, CDR3 protein, CDR3 DNA. A D gene is named only where the DNA matches it firmly. Size values are once, few and many counts, or a class for expanded clones, and some rows have none.

>many|TRBV5-1|TRBJ1-2|-
CASSSGNWNYGYTF
TGCGCCAGCAGCTCAGGGAATTGGAACTATGGCTACACCTTC
>few|TRBV7-2|TRBJ1-1|TRBD1
CASSRDSSSAFF
TGTGCCAGCAGCCGGGACAGTAGCTCAGCTTTCTTT
>-|TRBV20-1|TRBJ1-1|TRBD1
CSARDPGKRQGGTEAFF
TGCAGTGCTAGAGATCCAGGGAAGCGACAGGGGGGCACTGAAGCTTTCTTT
>many|TRBV5-1|TRBJ1-1|-
CASRDLGTEAFF
TGCGCCAGCAGGGATCTGGGTACTGAAGCTTTCTTT
>-|TRBV7-2|TRBJ1-1|-
CAGSLGVNTEAFF
TGTGCCGGCAGTCTGGGGGTGAACACTGAAGCTTTCTTT
>few|TRBV12-5|TRBJ2-3|TRBD2
CASAQAGAPADTQYF
TGTGCTAGTGCCCAAGCGGGGGCCCCGGCAGATACGCAGTATTTT
>-|TRBV6-5|TRBJ2-5|TRBD2
CASSYASGGGLETQYF
TGTGCCAGCAGTTACGCGAGCGGGGGGGGACTCGAGACCCAGTACTTC
>-|TRBV7-9|TRBJ1-1|TRBD1
CASSSPGTGGRGTEAFF
TGTGCCAGCAGCAGTCCCGGGACAGGGGGCCGGGGCACTGAAGCTTTCTTT
>-|TRBV6-5|TRBJ2-3|TRBD2
CASKGLAGRSGTQYF
TGTGCCAGCAAAGGGCTAGCGGGGAGGTCCGGTACGCAGTATTTT
>-|TRBV20-1|TRBJ2-5|-
CSARAGHNQETQYF
TGCAGTGCTAGAGCGGGACATAACCAAGAGACCCAGTACTTC
>many|TRBV7-2|TRBJ2-7|TRBD1
CASSPGQGMREQYF
TGTGCCAGCAGCCCAGGACAGGGTATGCGGGAGCAGTACTTC
>-|TRBV12-3/TRBV12-4|TRBJ2-3|TRBD1
CASSPIQGQGASADTQYF
TGTGCCAGCAGTCCAATTCAGGGACAGGGGGCGAGCGCAGATACGCAGTATTTT
>many|TRBV14|TRBJ1-2|-
CASSQEVGYGYTF
TGTGCCAGCAGCCAAGAAGTGGGGTATGGCTACACCTTC
>many|TRBV5-1|TRBJ2-1|TRBD2
CASSLDRLAGGPLRNNEQFF
TGCGCCAGCAGCTTGGACCGACTAGCGGGGGGCCCTTTAAGAAACAATGAGCAGTTCTTC